The 14 T cell receptor beta chains below come from one sample, sequenced in a study of early T cells in non-severe SARS-CoV-2 infection. Each CDR3 protein is one row after TCRdb ran MiXCR on the 5' RACE reads. The sample carries tens of thousands of distinct CDR3 sequences, about 5% recorded once. This specimen was whole blood, taken at baseline. Every receptor here comes from an adult who was a healthcare worker with PCR-confirmed SARS-CoV-2 infection or an uninfected control (not recorded which).

Many counts were recorded for this clonotype. The chain couples TRBV11-3 to TRBJ2-1; D uncertain. CDR1 and CDR2 from the germline V gene are SGHNT and YENEEA. V lost 2 bases and J 9 bases, leaving 11 bases between the germline ends. The CDR3 length is 13 residues. The CDR3 here is CASSLSRYGEQFF. DNA of the CDR3: TGTGCCAGCAGCTTAAGCAGGTACGGTGAGCAGTTCTTC.

A few counts support this clonotype. The chain employs TRBV3-1 and TRBJ2-7, with D hard to call. Germline V gene sequence: CDR1 LGHDT, CDR2 YNNKEL (reference sequence). Trimming stripped 1 base from V and 11 bases from J, with 12 bases between. The CDR3 loop spans 12 amino acids. CDR3 loop: CASSQGITKEYF. The CDR3 DNA reads TGTGCCAGCAGCCAAGGAATCACAAAGGAGTACTTC.

This clonotype was observed a handful of times. This chain joins TRBV4-1 and TRBJ2-2; the D is unclear. Deletions cut 2 bases from V and 6 bases from J, with 10 bases between. This CDR3 contains 14 residues. CDR1 is MGHRA and CDR2 is YSYEKL in the germline V gene. CDR3 DNA: TGCGCCAGCAGCCAACCTGGGCCTTCCGGGGAGCTGTTTTTT. Translating gives CASSQPGPSGELFF.

V is TRBV19 and J is TRBJ2-1; a weak D match, TRBD1 (6 bases). This CDR3 spans 13 amino acids. The germline gives CDR1 LNHDA, CDR2 SQIVND (reference sequence). With 3 bases removed from V and 8 bases from J, the gap between germline ends came to 11 bases. The CDR3 region is CASSITRQDEQFF. CDR3 nucleotide sequence: TGTGCCAGTAGTATCACCAGACAGGATGAGCAGTTCTTC. The full variable domain, in which reference TRBV19 and TRBJ2-1 provide the parts outside the CDR3, is DGGITQSPKYLFRKEGQNVTLSCEQNLNHDAMYWYRQDPGQGLRLIYYSQIVNDFQKGDIAEGYSVSREKKESFPLTVTSAQKNPTAFYLCASSITRQDEQFFGPGTRLTVL.

This clonotype was seen ten or more times. The V and J genes are TRBV7-2 and TRBJ2-7; 10 nucleotides align to TRBD2. The CDR3 extends over 14 amino acids. CDR1 and CDR2 (germline): SGHTA, FQGNSA. Losses at the gene ends were 5 bases for V and 2 bases for J; bases not matched to a gene: 3. The chain's CDR3 is CASSPSGGPYEQYF. The CDR3 DNA is TGTGCCAGCAGCCCTAGCGGGGGCCCCTACGAGCAGTACTTC.

The rearrangement uses TRBV3-1 and TRBJ2-4, with D unclear. With 4 bases removed from V and 7 bases from J, the gap between germline ends came to 14 bases. This CDR3 is built from 14 residues. Germline V CDR1 and CDR2: LGHDT, YNNKEL (reference sequence). In DNA form, the CDR3 reads TGTGCCAGCAGCCCGGAACTTGCTAGGAACATTCAGTACTTC. As protein: CASSPELARNIQYF.

This clonotype appeared many times. This chain uses TRBV19 with TRBJ2-6; D gene uncertain. CDR3 size: 13 residues. Germline loops: CDR1 LNHDA, CDR2 SQIVND (reference sequence). Trimming took 3 bases from V and 2 from J, leaving 2 bases between them. The CDR3 protein is CASSITGANVLTF. The CDR3, as DNA: TGTGCCAGTAGTATTACTGGGGCCAACGTCCTGACTTTC. The full variable domain, its missing parts supplied by reference TRBV19 and TRBJ2-6, is DGGITQSPKYLFRKEGQNVTLSCEQNLNHDAMYWYRQDPGQGLRLIYYSQIVNDFQKGDIAEGYSVSREKKESFPLTVTSAQKNPTAFYLCASSITGANVLTFGAGSRLTVL.

This clonotype has a handful of counts. The V and J genes are TRBV28 and TRBJ2-2, with a possible D match to TRBD2 (5 bases). Deletions cut 9 bases from V and 3 bases from J, with 11 bases between. The CDR3 has 13 amino acids. Looked up from germline, CDR1 is MDHEN and CDR2 is SYDVKM. CDR3 amino acids: CASLSGDTGELFF. CDR3 nucleotide sequence: TGTGCCAGTCTATCCGGGGACACCGGGGAGCTGTTTTTT. The whole variable domain, filled in from reference TRBV28 and TRBJ2-2, reads DVKVTQSSRYLVKRTGEKVFLECVQDMDHENMFWYRQDPGLGLRLIYFSYDVKMKEKGDIPEGYSVSREKKERFSLILESASTNQTSMYLCASLSGDTGELFFGEGSRLTVL.

This clonotype appeared many times. The rearrangement links TRBV27 to TRBJ2-7; no definite D call. Trimming removed 5 bases at V and 1 base at J, with 15 bases between. The CDR3 consists of 15 residues. Looked up from germline, CDR1 is MNHEY and CDR2 is SMNVEV (reference sequence). CDR3 amino acids: CASSPGFGASYEQYF. The CDR3 coding sequence is TGTGCCAGCAGTCCCGGGTTCGGCGCATCCTACGAGCAGTACTTC.

The V gene is TRBV2, the J gene TRBJ2-3; D is undetermined. Per germline, CDR1 SNHLY and CDR2 FYNNEI. This CDR3 contains 15 residues. The V and J ends lost 3 bases and 0 bases respectively, with 10 bases between them. Here the CDR3 reads CASSETQDSTDTQYF. The CDR3 coding sequence is TGTGCCAGCAGTGAGACCCAAGACAGCACAGATACGCAGTATTTT.

The CDR3 loop reads CASRTYPWRASGRTDTQYF. CDR3 nucleotides: TGTGCCAGCAGAACCTACCCCTGGAGGGCCTCAGGGAGGACAGATACGCAGTATTTT. This chain links TRBV5-4 with TRBJ2-3; possibly TRBD2 for D (6 bases). The CDR3 runs 19 residues. From germline, CDR1 is SGHNT and CDR2 YYREEE (reference sequence). The V gene lost 5 bases and the J gene lost 3 bases, with 28 bases spanning the gap. The full variable domain, its missing parts supplied by reference TRBV5-4 and TRBJ2-3, is ETGVTQSPTHLIKTRGQQVTLRCSSQSGHNTVSWYQQALGQGPQFIFQYYREEENGRGNFPPRFSGLQFPNYSSELNVNALELDDSALYLCASRTYPWRASGRTDTQYFGPGTRLTVL.

This clonotype was observed a handful of times. The rearrangement uses TRBV28 and TRBJ1-6; 8 bases map to TRBD1. Trimming at V came to 10 bases and at J to 9 bases, leaving 8 bases not matched to a gene. From germline, CDR1 is MDHEN and CDR2 SYDVKM. The length of the CDR3 is 13 residues. This CDR3 is CATVDRGSSPLHF. In DNA form, the CDR3 reads TGTGCCACCGTAGACAGGGGTAGTTCACCCCTCCACTTT.

Of note for this clonotype: This may arise from a read error, as a much more abundant clone is one base away. This chain joins TRBV4-1 and TRBJ1-1; D is ambiguous. The V gene lost 1 base and the J gene lost 4 bases, with 10 bases spanning the gap. CDR1 and CDR2 from the germline V gene are MGHRA and YSYEKL. The CDR3 covers 14 residues. The CDR3 DNA reads as TGCGCCAGCAGCCAAGGTCGTTGGGGCACTGAAGCTTTCTTT. The encoded protein is CASSQGRWGTEAFF.

This clonotype was seen repeatedly, ten times or more. V is TRBV7-3 and J is TRBJ2-2, with D unresolved. The CDR3 is 14 residues long. Trimming removed 0 bases from V and 7 bases from J, with 9 bases in between. Per germline, CDR1 SGHTA and CDR2 FQGTGA. DNA of the CDR3: TGTGCCAGCAGCTTAACCGTCGTTCACGGGGAGCTGTTTTTT. Protein sequence: CASSLTVVHGELFF. The whole variable domain, filled in from reference TRBV7-3 and TRBJ2-2, reads GAGVSQTPSNKVTEKGKYVELRCDPISGHTALYWYRQSLGQGPEFLIYFQGTGAADDSGLPNDRFFAVRPEGSVSTLKIQRTERGDSAVYLCASSLTVVHGELFFGEGSRLTVL.